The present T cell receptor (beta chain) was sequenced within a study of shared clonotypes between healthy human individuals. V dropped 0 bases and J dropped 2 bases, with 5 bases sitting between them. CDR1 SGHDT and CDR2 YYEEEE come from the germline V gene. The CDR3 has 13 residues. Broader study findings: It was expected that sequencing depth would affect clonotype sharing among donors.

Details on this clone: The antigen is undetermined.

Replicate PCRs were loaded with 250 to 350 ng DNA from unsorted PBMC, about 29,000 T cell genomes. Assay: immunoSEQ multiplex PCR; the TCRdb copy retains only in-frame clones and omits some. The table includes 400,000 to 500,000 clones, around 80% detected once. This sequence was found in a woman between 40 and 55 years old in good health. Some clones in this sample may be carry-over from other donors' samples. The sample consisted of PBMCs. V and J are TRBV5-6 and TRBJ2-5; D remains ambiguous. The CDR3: CASSLGGQETQYF. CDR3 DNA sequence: TGTGCCAGCAGCTTGGGAGGACAAGAGACCCAGTACTTC.